This T cell receptor beta chain was sequenced during a study of CD4 T cells in relation to SARS-CoV-2 and coronaviruses. Study in general: The negative reference was HIV-1 Nef peptide pool or peptide-free culture. Broader study findings: Samples before the pandemic and after infection were not matched within any donor.

Details on this clone: Its specificity is not known.

CD4+ T cells from unexposed donors were obtained before the COVID-19 pandemic (2011-2018). After about ten days of culture, CD4+ T cells were isolated. Cultures received half-medium IL-2 refreshes on days 3 and 7. The protocol was immunoSEQ multiplex PCR, while the TCRdb copy is restricted to in-frame clones and leaves out a portion. The table records 20,000 or so clones, approximately 84% of them present only once. V was clipped by 2 bases and J by 8 bases; unmatched bases: 13. This CDR3 is 17 amino acids long. Germline V gene data show CDR1 as SGHDN and CDR2 as FVKESK. The receptor's source is a human donor in good health. The sample was CD4+ T cells from PBMCs, cultured in vitro. The V call is TRBV14, the J call TRBJ2-1; TRBD2 matches at 9 bases. The CDR3 DNA reads TGTGCCAGCAGCCAAAACCCCTCGTGGCGGGGGGGGGATGAGCAGTTCTTC. It translates to CASSQNPSWRGGDEQFF.